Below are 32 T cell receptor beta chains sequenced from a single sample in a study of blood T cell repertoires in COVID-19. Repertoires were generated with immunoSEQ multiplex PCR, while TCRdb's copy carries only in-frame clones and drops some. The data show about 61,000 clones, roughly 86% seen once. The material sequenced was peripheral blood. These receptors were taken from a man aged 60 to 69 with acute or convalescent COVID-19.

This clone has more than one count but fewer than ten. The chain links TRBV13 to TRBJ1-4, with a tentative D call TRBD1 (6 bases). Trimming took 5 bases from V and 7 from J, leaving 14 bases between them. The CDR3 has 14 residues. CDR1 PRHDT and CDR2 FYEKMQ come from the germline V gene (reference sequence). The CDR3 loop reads CASSPLGGGEKLFF. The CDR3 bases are TGTGCCAGCAGCCCGCTAGGGGGTGGTGAAAAACTGTTTTTT.

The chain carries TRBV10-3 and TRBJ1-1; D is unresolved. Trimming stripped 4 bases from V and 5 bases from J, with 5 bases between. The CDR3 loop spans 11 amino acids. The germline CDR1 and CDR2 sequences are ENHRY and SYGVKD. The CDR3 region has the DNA TGTGCCATCAGTGGAGGAACTGAAGCTTTCTTT. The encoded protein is CAISGGTEAFF.

The CDR3 DNA follows: TGTGCCAGCAGTTTATCGATGCTAGGGAGAGGACAGCCCCAGCATTTT. It specifies CASSLSMLGRGQPQHF. The gene calls are TRBV27 and TRBJ1-5; the D is unclear. Trimming removed 0 bases at V and 7 bases at J, with 16 bases between. CDR3 length: 16 amino acids. Germline lookup yields CDR1 MNHEY and CDR2 SMNVEV (reference sequence).

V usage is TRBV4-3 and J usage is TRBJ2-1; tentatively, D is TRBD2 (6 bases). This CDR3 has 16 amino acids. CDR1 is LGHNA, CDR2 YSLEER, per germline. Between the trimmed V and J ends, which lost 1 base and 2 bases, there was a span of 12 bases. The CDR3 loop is CASSQVAGTTYNEQFF. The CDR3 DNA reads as TGCGCCAGCAGCCAAGTTGCGGGGACCACCTACAATGAGCAGTTCTTC.

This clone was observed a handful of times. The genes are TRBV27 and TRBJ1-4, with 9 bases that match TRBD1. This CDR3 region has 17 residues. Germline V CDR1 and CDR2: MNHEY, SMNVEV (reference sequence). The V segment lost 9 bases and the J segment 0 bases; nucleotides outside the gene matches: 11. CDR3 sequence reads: CARLPGQGLATNEKLFF. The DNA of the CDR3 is TGTGCCAGACTCCCGGGACAGGGCCTGGCAACTAATGAAAAACTGTTTTTT.

The CDR3 nucleotides are TGTGCCAGCAGCTTGGCGGGGGGCTCCTACGAGCAGTACTTC. Its translation is CASSLAGGSYEQYF. V gene TRBV11-3 combines with J gene TRBJ2-7, with 8 bases matching TRBD2. Germline V lookup: CDR1 SGHNT, CDR2 YENEEA. V trimming: 3 bases; J trimming: 0 bases; junction bases outside the gene matches: 1. This CDR3 contains 14 residues.

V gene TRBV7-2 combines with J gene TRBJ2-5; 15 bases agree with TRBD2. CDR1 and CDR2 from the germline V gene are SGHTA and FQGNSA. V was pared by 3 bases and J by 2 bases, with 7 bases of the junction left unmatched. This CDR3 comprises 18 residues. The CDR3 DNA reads TGTGCCAGCAGCTTTGGGACTAGCGGGGGGACCCGTCAAGAGACCCAGTACTTC. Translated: CASSFGTSGGTRQETQYF.

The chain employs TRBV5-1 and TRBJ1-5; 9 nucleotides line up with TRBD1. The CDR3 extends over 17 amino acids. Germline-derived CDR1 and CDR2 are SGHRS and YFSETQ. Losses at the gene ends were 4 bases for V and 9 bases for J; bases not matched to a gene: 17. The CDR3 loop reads CASSRACRDRDPLPQHF. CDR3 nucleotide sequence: TGCGCCAGCAGCCGAGCATGCCGGGACAGGGATCCTCTGCCCCAGCATTTT.

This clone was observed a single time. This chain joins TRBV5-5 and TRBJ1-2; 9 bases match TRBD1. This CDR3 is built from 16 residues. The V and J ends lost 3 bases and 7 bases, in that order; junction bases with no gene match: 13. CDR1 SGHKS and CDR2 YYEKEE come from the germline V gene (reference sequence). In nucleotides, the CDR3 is TGTGCCAGCAGCTCTGATCCGTTTCGGGACAGGGCTGGCTACACCTTC. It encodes CASSSDPFRDRAGYTF.

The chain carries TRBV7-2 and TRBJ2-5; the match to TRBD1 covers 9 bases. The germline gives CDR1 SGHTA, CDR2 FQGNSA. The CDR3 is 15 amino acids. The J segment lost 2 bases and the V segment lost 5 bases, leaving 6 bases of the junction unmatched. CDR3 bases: TGTGCCAGCAGCCCAACCGGGACAGGGCAAGAGACCCAGTACTTC. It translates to CASSPTGTGQETQYF.

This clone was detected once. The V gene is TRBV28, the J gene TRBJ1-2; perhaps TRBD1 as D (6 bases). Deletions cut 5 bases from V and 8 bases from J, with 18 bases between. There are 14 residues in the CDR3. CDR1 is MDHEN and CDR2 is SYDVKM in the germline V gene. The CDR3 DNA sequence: TGTGCCAGCAGTGCCCAGGGGCGGTCGAGGGGCTACACCTTC. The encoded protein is CASSAQGRSRGYTF.

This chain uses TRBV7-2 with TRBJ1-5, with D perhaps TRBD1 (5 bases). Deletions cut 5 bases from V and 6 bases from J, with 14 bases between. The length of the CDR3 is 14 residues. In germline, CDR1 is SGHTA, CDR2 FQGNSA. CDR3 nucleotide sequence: TGTGCCAGCAGCCCGGACGCGGGGGGTCAGCCCCAGCATTTT. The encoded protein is CASSPDAGGQPQHF. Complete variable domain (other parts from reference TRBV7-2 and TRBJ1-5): GAGVSQSPSNKVTEKGKDVELRCDPISGHTALYWYRQSLGQGLEFLIYFQGNSAPDKSGLPSDRFSAERTGGSVSTLTIQRTQQEDSAVYLCASSPDAGGQPQHFGDGTRLSIL.

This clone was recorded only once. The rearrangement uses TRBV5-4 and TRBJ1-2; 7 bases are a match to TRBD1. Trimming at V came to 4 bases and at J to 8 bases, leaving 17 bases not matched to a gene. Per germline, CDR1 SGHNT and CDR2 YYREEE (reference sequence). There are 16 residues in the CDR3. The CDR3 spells CASSRQGGLGGGGYTF. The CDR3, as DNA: TGTGCCAGCAGCCGCCAGGGGGGACTAGGGGGCGGCGGCTACACCTTC.

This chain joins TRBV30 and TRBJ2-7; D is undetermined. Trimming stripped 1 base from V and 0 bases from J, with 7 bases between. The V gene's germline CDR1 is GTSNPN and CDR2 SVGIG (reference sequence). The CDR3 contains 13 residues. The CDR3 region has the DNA TGTGCCTGGAGTGCCGACTTCTCCTACGAGCAGTACTTC. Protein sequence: CAWSADFSYEQYF.

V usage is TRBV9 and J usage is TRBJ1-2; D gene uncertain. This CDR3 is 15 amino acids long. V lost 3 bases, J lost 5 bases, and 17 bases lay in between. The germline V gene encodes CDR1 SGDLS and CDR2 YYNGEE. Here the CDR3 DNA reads TGTGCCAGCAGCGCAAGTCCTGGAGCCGCGTATGGCTACACCTTC. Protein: CASSASPGAAYGYTF.

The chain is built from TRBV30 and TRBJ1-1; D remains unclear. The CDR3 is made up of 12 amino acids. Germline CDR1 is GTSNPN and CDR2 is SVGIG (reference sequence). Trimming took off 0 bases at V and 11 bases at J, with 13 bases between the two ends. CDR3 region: CAWSVSSFGAFF. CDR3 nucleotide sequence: TGTGCCTGGAGTGTGTCGTCGTTCGGGGCTTTCTTT.

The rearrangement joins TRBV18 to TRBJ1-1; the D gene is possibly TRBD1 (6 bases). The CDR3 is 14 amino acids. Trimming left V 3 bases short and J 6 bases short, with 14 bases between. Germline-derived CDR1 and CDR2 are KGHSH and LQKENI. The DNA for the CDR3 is TGTGCCAGCTCACCCGGGTCGGGGGGCCCTGAAGCTTTCTTT. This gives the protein CASSPGSGGPEAFF.

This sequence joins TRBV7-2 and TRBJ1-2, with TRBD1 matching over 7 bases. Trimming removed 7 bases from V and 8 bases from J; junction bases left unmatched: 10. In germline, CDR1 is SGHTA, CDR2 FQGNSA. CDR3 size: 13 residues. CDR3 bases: TGTGCCAGCACCCCATCGACAGGGTGGGGCTACACCTTC. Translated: CASTPSTGWGYTF.

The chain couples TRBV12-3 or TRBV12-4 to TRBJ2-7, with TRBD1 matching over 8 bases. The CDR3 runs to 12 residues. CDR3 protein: CACAPDRVQQYF. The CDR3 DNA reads TGTGCATGTGCCCCGGACAGGGTGCAGCAGTACTTC.

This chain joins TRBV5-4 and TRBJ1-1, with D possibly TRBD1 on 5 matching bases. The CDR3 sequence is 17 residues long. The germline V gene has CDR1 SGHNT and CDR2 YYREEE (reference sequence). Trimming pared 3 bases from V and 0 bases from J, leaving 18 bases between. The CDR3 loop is CASSSGGAGRVNTEAFF. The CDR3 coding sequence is TGTGCCAGCAGCTCTGGCGGGGCAGGGCGTGTGAACACTGAAGCTTTCTTT.

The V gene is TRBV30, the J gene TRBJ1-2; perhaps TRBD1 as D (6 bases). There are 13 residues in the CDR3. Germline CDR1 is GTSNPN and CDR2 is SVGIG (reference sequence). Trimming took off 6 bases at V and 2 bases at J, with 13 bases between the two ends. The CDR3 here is CACLMQGNYGYTF. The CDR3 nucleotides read TGTGCCTGTTTGATGCAGGGGAACTATGGCTACACCTTC.

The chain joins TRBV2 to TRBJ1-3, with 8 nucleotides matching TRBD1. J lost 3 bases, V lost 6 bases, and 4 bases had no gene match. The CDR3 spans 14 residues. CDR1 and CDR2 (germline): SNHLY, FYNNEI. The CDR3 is CASSGQGGGNTIYF. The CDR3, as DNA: TGTGCCAGCAGCGGACAGGGTGGTGGAAACACCATATATTTT.

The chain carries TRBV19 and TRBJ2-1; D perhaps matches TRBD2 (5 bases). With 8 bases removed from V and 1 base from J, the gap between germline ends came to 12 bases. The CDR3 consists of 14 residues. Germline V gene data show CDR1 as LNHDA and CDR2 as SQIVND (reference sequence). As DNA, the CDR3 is TGTGCCAGTTCACCCGGGGTGTCCTACAATGAGCAGTTCTTC. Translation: CASSPGVSYNEQFF.

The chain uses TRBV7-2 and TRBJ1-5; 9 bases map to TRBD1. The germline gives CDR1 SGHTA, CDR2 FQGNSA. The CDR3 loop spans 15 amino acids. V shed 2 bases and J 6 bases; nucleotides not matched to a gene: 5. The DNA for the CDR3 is TGTGCCAGCAGCTTATGGGGACAGGGAAGTCAGCCCCAGCATTTT. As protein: CASSLWGQGSQPQHF.

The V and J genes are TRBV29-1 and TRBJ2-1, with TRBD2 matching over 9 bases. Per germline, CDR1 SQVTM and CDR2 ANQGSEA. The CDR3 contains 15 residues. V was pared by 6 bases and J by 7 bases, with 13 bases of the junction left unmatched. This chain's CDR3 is CSVRSAGGGLNEQFF. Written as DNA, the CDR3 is TGCAGCGTCCGTTCTGCGGGGGGGGGCCTTAATGAGCAGTTCTTC.

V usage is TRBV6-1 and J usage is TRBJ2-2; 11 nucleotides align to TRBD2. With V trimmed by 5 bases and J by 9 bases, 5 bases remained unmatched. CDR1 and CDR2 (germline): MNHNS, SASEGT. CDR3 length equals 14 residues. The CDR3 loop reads CASSPSGGPRELFF. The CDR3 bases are TGTGCCAGCAGTCCTAGCGGGGGGCCCCGGGAGCTGTTTTTT.

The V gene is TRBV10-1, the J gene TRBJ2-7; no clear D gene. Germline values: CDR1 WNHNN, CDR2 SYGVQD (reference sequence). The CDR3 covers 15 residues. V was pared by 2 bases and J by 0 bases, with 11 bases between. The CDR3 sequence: CASSEHSGSSYEQYF. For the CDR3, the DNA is TGCGCCAGCAGTGAGCACTCAGGCAGCTCCTACGAGCAGTACTTC.

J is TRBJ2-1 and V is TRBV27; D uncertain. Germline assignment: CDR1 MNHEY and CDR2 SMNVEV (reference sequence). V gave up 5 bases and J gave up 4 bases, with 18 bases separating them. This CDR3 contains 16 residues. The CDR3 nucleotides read TGTGCCAGCAGTCCCCGCTCGACCACTACGTACAATGAGCAGTTCTTC. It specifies CASSPRSTTTYNEQFF.

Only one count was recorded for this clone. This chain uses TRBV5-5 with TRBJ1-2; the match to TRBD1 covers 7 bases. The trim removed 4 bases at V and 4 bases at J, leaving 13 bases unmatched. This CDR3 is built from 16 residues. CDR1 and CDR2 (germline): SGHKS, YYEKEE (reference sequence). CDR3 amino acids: CASSRPSGTAFYGYTF. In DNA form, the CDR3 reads TGTGCCAGCAGCCGGCCCTCCGGGACAGCGTTCTATGGCTACACCTTC.

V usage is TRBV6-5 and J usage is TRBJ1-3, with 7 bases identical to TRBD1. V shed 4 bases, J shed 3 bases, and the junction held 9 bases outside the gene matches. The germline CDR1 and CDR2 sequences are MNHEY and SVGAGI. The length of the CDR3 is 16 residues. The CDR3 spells CASSSYRTGFGNTIYF. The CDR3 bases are TGTGCCAGCAGTTCCTACCGGACAGGATTTGGAAACACCATATATTTT.

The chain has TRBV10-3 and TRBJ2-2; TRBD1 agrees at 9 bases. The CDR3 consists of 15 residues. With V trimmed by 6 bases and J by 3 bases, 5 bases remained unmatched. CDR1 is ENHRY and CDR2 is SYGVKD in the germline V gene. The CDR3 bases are TGTGCCATCAGCGGGACAGGGCGGGACACCGGGGAGCTGTTTTTT. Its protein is CAISGTGRDTGELFF.

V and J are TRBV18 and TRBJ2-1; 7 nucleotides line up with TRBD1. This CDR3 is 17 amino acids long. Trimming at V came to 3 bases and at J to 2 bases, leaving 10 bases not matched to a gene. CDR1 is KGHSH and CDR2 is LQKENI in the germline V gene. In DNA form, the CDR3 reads TGTGCCAGCTCACCCACTCCGTATAGGGGGCCCTACAATGAGCAGTTCTTC. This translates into CASSPTPYRGPYNEQFF. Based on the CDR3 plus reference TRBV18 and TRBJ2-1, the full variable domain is NAGVMQNPRHLVRRRGQEARLRCSPMKGHSHVYWYRQLPEEGLKFMVYLQKENIIDESGMPKERFSAEFPKEGPSILRIQQVVRGDSAAYFCASSPTPYRGPYNEQFFGPGTRLTVL.